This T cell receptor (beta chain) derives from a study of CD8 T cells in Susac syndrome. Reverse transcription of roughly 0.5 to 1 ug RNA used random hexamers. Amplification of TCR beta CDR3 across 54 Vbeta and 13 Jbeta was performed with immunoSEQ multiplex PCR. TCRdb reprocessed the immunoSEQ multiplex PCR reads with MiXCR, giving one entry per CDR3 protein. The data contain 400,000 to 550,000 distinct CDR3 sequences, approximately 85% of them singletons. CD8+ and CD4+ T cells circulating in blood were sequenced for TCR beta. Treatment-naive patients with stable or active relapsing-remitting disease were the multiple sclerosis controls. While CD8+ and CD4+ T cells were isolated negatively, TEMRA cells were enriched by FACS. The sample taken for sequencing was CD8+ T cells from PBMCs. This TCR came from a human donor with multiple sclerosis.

CDR3 in DNA: TGTGCCAGCAGCCCTATAGCGGGCCTCTACAATGAGCAGTTCTTC. Protein sequence: CASSPIAGLYNEQFF. The genes are TRBV6-6 and TRBJ2-1, with 7 bases that match TRBD2. The CDR3 is 15 residues long. The junction had 8 bases not matched to a gene; V was cut back by 6 bases and J by 3 bases. The germline V gene has CDR1 MNHNY and CDR2 SVGAGI (reference sequence).